This TCR beta chain was sequenced for a study of shared clonotypes between healthy human individuals. Study at large: Per-donor plates numbered three CD4 naive, three CD4 memory, two CD8 naive and one CD8 memory.

The CDR3 extends over 17 amino acids. V dropped 5 bases and J dropped 11 bases, with 29 bases sitting between them. CDR1 is SGHNT, CDR2 YENEEA, per germline. Generated by immunoSEQ multiplex PCR, the TCRdb table keeps only in-frame clones and is missing some. Here the sample spans around 1.5 million clones, approximately 98% being singletons. General study points: As a rule, naive subsets had a larger estimated richness than memory subsets.

As for this clone: Its matching antigen is unknown.

The chain uses TRBV11-3 and TRBJ2-3; a possible D gene is TRBD1 (6 bases). The origin of this receptor is a man aged 25 to 40 in good health. Sequenced: naive CD4+ T cells sorted from blood. Sample subset: CD45RA+ positively selected. The CDR3 coding sequence is TGTGCCAGCAGCCATCAACAGGGAAAGGGAGATCGATACGGGCAGTATTTT. This translates into CASSHQQGKGDRYGQYF.